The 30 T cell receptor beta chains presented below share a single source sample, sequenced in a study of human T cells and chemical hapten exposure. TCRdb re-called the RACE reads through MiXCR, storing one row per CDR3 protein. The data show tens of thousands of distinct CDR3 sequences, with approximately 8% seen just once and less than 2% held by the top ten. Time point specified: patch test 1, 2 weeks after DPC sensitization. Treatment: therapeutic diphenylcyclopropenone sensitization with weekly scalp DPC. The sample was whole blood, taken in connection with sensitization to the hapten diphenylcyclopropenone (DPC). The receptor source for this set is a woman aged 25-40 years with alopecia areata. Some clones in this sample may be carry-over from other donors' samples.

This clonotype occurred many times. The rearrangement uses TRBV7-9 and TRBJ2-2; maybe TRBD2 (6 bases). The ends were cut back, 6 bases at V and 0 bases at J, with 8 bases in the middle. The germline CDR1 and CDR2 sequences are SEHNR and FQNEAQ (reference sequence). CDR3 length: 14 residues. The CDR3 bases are TGTGCCAGCAGAGGGAGGACGAACACCGGGGAGCTGTTTTTT. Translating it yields CASRGRTNTGELFF.

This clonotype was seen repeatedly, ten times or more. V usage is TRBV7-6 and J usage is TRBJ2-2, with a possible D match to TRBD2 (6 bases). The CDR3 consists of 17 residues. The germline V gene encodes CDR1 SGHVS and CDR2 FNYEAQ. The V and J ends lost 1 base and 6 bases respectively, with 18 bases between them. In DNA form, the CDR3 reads TGTGCCAGCAGCTTAGGGGGCGGGGCAGGAGGCCCCGGGGAGCTGTTTTTT. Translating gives CASSLGGGAGGPGELFF.

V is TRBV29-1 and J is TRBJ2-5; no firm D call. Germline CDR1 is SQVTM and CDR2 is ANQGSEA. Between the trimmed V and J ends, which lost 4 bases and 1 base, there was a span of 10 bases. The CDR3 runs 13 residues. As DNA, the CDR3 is TGCAGCGTTGTCATCAGCTCCCAAGAGACCCAGTACTTC. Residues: CSVVISSQETQYF.

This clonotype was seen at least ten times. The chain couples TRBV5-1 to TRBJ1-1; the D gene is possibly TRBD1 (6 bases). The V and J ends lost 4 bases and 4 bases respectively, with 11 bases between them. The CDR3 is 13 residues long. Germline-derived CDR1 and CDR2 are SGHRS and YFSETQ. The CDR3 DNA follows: TGCGCCAGCAGCCTGGACAGCCGCACTGAAGCTTTCTTT. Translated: CASSLDSRTEAFF.

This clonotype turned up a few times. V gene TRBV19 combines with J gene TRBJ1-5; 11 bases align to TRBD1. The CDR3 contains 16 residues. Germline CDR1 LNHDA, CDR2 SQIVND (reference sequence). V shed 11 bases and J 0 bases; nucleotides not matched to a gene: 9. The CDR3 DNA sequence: TGTGCCGGAGGGACAGGGGGGTTCTATAGCAATCAGCCCCAGCATTTT. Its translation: CAGGTGGFYSNQPQHF.

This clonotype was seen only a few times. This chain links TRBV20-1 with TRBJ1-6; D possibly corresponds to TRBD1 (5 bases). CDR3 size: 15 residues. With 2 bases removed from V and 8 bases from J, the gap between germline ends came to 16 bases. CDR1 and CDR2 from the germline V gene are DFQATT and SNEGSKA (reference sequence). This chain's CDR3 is CSARIPGLADSPLHF. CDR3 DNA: TGCAGTGCTAGAATACCGGGACTAGCCGATTCACCCCTCCACTTT.

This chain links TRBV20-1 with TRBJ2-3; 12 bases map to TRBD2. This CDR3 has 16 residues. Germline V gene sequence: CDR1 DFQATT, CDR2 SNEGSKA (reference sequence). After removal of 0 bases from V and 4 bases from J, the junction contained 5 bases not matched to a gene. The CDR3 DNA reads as TGCAGTGCTAGAGATGCTAGCGGGGGGGGTGCAGATACGCAGTATTTT. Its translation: CSARDASGGGADTQYF.

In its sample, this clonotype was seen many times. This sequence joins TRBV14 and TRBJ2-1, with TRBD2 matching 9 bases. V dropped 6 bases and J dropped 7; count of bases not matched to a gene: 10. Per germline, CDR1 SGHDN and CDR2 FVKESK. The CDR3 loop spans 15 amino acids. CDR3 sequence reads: CASRLRGGSRNEQFF. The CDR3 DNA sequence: TGTGCCAGCAGACTGCGGGGGGGCTCTCGTAATGAGCAGTTCTTC.

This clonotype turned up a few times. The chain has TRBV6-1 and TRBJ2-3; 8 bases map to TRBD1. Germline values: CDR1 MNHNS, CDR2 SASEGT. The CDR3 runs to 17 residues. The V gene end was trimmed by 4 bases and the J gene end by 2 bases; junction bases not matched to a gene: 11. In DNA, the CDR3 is TGTGCCAGCAGTGGCCCGGACAGGGTAGGGTCCACAGATACGCAGTATTTT. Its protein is CASSGPDRVGSTDTQYF.

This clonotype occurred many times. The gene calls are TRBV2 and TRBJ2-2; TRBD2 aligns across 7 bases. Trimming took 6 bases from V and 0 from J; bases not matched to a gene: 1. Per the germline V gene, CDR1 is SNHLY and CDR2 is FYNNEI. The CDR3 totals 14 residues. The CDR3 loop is CASRSGANTGELFF. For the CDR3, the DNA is TGTGCCAGCAGGAGCGGGGCGAACACCGGGGAGCTGTTTTTT.

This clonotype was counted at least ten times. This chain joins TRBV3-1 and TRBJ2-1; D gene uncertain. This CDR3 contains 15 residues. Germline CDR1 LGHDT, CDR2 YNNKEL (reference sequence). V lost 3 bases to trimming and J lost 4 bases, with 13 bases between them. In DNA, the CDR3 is TGTGCCAGCAGCCAGGTGTTAGTCCGGTACAATGAGCAGTTCTTC. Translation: CASSQVLVRYNEQFF.

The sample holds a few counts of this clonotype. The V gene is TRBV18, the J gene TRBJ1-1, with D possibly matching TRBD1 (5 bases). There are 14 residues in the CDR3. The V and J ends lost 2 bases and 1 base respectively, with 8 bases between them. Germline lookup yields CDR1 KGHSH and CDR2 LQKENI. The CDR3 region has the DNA TGTGCCAGCTCACCAGCAGGGAGGAACACTGAAGCTTTCTTT. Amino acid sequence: CASSPAGRNTEAFF.

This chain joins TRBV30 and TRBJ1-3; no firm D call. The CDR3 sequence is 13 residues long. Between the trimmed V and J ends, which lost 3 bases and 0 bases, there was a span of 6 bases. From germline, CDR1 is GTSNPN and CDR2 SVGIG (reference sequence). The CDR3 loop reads CAWRDGSGNTIYF. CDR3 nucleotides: TGTGCCTGGAGGGACGGCTCTGGAAACACCATATATTTT.

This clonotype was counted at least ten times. The chain's CDR3 is CASHTWYGYTF. DNA of the CDR3: TGTGCCAGTCATACGTGGTATGGCTACACCTTC. This chain connects TRBV19 to TRBJ1-2; D gene unclear. Per germline, CDR1 LNHDA and CDR2 SQIVND (reference sequence). Deletions cut 8 bases from V and 5 bases from J, with 9 bases between. The CDR3 extends over 11 amino acids.

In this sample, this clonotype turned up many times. CDR3 amino acids: CASSVQGSSYNEQFF. The CDR3 DNA reads as TGTGCCAGTAGTGTACAAGGGAGTTCCTACAATGAGCAGTTCTTC. The chain recombines TRBV19 with TRBJ2-1; perhaps TRBD2 as D (5 bases). Germline V CDR1 and CDR2: LNHDA, SQIVND (reference sequence). V lost 5 bases to trimming and J lost 1 base, with 12 bases between them. This CDR3 spans 15 amino acids. Together with reference TRBV19 and TRBJ2-1, the CDR3 gives the full variable domain: DGGITQSPKYLFRKEGQNVTLSCEQNLNHDAMYWYRQDPGQGLRLIYYSQIVNDFQKGDIAEGYSVSREKKESFPLTVTSAQKNPTAFYLCASSVQGSSYNEQFFGPGTRLTVL.

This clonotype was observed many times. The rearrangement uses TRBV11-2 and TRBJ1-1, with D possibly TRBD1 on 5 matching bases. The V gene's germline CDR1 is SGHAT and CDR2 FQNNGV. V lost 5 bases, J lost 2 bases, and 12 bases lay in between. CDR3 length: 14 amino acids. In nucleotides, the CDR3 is TGTGCCAGCAGCCGCGCCGGGGGAAACACTGAAGCTTTCTTT. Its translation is CASSRAGGNTEAFF.

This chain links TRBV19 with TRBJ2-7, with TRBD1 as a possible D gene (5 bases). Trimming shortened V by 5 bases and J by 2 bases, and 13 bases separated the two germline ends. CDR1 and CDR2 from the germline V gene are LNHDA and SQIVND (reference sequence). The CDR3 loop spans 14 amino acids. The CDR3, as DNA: TGTGCCAGTAGTGTCGGTATCAGGGCCTACGAGCAGTACTTC. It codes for CASSVGIRAYEQYF.

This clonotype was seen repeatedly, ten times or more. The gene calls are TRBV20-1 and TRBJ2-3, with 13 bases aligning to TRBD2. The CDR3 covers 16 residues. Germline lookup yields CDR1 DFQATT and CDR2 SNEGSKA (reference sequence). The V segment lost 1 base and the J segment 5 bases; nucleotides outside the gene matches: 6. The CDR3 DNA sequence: TGCAGTGCTAGAGCGACTAGCGGGGGGCAAATAGATACGCAGTATTTT. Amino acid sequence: CSARATSGGQIDTQYF.

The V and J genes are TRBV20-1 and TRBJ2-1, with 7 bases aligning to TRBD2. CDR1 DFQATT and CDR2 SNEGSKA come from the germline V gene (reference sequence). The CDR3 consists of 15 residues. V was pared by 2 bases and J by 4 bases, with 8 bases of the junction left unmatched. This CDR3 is CSARRRDGGYNEQFF. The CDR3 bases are TGCAGTGCTAGACGAAGGGACGGGGGGTACAATGAGCAGTTCTTC.

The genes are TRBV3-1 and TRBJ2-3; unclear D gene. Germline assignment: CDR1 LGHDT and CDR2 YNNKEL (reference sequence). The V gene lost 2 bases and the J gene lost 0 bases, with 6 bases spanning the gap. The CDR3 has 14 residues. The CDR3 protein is CASSQSGSTDTQYF. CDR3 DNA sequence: TGTGCCAGCAGCCAAAGTGGTAGCACAGATACGCAGTATTTT.

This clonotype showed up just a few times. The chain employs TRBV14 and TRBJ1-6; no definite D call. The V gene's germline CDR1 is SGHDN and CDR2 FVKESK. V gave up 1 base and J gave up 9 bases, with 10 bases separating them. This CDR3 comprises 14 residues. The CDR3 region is CASSQGQIPSPLHF. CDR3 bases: TGTGCCAGCAGCCAAGGACAAATTCCTTCACCCCTCCACTTT. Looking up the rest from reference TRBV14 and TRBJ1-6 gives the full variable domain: EAGVTQFPSHSVIEKGQTVTLRCDPISGHDNLYWYRRVMGKEIKFLLHFVKESKQDESGMPNNRFLAERTGGTYSTLKVQPAELEDSGVYFCASSQGQIPSPLHFGNGTRLTVT.

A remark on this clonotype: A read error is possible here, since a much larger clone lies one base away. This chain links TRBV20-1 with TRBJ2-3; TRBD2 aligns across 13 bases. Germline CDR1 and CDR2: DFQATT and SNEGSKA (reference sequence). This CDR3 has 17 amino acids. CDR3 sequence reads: CSATNRLAGGSTDTRYF. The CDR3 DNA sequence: TGCAGTGCTACCAACCGACTAGCGGGGGGCAGCACAGATACGCGGTATTTT.

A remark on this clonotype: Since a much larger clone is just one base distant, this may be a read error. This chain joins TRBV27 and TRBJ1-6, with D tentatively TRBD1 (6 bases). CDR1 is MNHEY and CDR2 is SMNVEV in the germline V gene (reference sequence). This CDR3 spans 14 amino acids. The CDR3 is CATELQGSNSPLNF. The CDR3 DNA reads TGTGCCACCGAACTACAGGGCAGTAATTCACCCCTCAACTTT.

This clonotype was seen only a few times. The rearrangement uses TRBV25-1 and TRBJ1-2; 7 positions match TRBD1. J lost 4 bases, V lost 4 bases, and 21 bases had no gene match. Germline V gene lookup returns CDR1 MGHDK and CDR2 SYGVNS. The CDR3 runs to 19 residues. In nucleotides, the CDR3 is TGTGCCAGCAGTGCCGGCGGACCCACAAGGACAGGCCCACTCTATGGCTACACCTTC. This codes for CASSAGGPTRTGPLYGYTF.

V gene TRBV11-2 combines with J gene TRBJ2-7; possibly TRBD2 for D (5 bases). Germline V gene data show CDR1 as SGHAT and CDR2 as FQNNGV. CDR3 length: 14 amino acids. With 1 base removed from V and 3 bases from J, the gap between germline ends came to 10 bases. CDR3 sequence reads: CASSLGRGHYEQYF. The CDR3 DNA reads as TGTGCCAGCAGCTTAGGTAGAGGGCACTACGAGCAGTACTTC.

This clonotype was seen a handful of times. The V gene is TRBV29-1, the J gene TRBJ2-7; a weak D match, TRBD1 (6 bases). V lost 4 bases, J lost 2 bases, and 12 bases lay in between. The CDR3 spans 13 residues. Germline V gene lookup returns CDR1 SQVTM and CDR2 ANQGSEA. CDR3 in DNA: TGCAGCGTTGGTCTGGACAGCACCTACGAGCAGTACTTC. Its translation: CSVGLDSTYEQYF.

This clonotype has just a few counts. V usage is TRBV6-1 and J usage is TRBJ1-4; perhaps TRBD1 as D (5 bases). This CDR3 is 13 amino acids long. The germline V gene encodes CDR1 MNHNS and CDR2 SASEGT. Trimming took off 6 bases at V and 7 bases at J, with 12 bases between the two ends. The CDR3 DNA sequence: TGTGCCAGCAGCGACGGGACGGCTGAAAAACTGTTTTTT. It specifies CASSDGTAEKLFF.

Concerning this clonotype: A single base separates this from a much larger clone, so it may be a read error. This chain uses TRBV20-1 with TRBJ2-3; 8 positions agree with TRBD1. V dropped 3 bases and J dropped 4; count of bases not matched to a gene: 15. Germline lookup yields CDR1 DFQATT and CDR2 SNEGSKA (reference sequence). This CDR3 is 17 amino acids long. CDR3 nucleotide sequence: TGCAGTGCTAGGGTGACAGGGGTCGGCCCTAGCTCAGATACGCAGTATTTT. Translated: CSARVTGVGPSSDTQYF.

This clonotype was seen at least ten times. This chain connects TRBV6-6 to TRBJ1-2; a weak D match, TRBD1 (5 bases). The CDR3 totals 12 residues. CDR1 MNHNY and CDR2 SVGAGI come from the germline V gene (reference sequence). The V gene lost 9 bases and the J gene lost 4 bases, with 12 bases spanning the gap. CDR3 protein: CASYGGIYGYTF. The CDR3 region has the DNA TGTGCCAGTTACGGGGGTATCTATGGCTACACCTTC.

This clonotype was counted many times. The CDR3 loop reads CASSVLGGDRNEAFF. The CDR3 nucleotides read TGCGCCAGCAGTGTTTTAGGGGGCGATAGAAATGAAGCTTTCTTT. V gene TRBV10-2 combines with J gene TRBJ1-1, with 7 bases aligning to TRBD1. The CDR3 loop spans 15 amino acids. The germline V gene has CDR1 WSHSY and CDR2 SAAADI. V trimming: 4 bases; J trimming: 7 bases; junction bases outside the gene matches: 12.